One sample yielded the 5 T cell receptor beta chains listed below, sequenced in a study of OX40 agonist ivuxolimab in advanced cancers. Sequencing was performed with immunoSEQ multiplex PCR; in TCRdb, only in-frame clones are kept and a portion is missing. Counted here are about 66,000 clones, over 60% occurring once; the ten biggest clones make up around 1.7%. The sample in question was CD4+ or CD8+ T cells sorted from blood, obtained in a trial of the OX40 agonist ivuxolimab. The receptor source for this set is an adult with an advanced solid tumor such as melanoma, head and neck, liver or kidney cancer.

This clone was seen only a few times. CDR3 DNA: TGTGCCAGCAGCGTTTCTCCGGGACAGCGTACCCAGTACTTC. Amino acids: CASSVSPGQRTQYF. The chain couples TRBV9 to TRBJ2-5, with 7 bases fitting TRBD1. CDR1 SGDLS and CDR2 YYNGEE come from the germline V gene. The CDR3 totals 14 residues. J was trimmed by 8 bases and V by 2 bases; bases with no gene match: 9.

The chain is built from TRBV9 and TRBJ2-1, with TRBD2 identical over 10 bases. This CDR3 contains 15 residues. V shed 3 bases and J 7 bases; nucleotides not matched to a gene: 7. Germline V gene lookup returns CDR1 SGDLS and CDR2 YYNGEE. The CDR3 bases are TGTGCCAGCAGCGCGAGCGGGGGGGCAGGGAATGAGCAGTTCTTC. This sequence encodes CASSASGGAGNEQFF.

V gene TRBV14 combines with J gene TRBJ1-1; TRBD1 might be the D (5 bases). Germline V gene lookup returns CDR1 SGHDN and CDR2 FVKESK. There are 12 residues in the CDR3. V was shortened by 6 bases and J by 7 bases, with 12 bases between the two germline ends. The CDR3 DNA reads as TGTGCCAGCAGTTTCCAGGGTCTTGAAGCTTTCTTT. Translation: CASSFQGLEAFF.

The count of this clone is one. In DNA form, the CDR3 reads TGTGCCAGCCGGAGAGCCTACGAGCAGTACTTC. Its protein product is CASRRAYEQYF. This chain joins TRBV2 and TRBJ2-7; D is unresolved. Germline V CDR1 and CDR2: SNHLY, FYNNEI. There are 11 residues in the CDR3. V was cut by 8 bases and J by 2 bases, with 7 bases left in between.

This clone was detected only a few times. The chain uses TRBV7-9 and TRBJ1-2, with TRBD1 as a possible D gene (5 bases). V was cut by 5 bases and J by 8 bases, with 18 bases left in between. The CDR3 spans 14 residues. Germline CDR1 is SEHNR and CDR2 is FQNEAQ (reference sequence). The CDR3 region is CASSARGTGGGYTF. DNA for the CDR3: TGTGCCAGCAGCGCAAGGGGCACAGGTGGAGGCTACACCTTC.